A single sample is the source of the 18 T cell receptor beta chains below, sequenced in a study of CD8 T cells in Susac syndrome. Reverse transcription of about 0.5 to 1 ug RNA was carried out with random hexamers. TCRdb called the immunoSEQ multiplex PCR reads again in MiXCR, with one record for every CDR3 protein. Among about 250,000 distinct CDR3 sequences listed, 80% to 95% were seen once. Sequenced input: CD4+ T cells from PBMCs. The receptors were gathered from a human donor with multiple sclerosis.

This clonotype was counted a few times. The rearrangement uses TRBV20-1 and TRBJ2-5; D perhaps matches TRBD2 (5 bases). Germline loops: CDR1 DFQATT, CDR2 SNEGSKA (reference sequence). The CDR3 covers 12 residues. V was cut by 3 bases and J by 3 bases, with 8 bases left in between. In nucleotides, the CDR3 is TGCAGTGCTAGCCCCGGGGAAGAGACCCAGTACTTC. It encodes CSASPGEETQYF.

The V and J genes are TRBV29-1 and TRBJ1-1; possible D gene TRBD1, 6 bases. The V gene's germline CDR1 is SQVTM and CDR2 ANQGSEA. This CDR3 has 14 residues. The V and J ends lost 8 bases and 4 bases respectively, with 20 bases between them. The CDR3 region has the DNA TGCAGCTCCCTCCCGAGCAGGGGAAGCACTGAAGCTTTCTTT. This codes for CSSLPSRGSTEAFF.

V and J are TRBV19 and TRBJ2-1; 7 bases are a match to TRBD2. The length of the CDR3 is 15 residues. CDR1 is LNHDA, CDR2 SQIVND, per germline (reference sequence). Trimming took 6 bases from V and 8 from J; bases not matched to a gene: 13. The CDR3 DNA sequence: TGTGCCAGTAGCACCCAGTGGGACTATCGGTATGAGCAGTTCTTC. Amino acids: CASSTQWDYRYEQFF.

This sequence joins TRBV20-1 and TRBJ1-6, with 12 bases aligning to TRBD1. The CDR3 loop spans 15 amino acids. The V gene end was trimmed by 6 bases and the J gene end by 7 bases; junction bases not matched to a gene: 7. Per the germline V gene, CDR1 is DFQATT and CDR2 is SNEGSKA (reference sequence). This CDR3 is CSAKGTGGQNSPLHF. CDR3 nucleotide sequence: TGCAGTGCAAAAGGGACAGGGGGCCAAAATTCACCCCTCCACTTT.

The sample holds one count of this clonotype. CDR3 sequence: CASRRRQAGTEAFF. As DNA, the CDR3 is TGTGCCAGCAGACGACGACAGGCCGGCACTGAAGCTTTCTTT. The rearrangement links TRBV7-6 to TRBJ1-1, with D possibly matching TRBD1 (6 bases). Between the trimmed V and J ends, which lost 6 bases and 4 bases, there was a span of 15 bases. The CDR3 runs to 14 residues. CDR1 is SGHVS, CDR2 FNYEAQ, per germline.

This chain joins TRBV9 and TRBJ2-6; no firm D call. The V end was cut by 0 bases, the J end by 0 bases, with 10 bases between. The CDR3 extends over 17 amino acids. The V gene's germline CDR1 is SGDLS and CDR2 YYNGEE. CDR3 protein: CASSVGGRNSGANVLTF. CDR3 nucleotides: TGTGCCAGCAGCGTAGGTGGCAGGAACTCTGGGGCCAACGTCCTGACTTTC.

The CDR3 loop reads CASSQDDRAYGYTF. As DNA, the CDR3 is TGCGCCAGCAGCCAAGATGACAGAGCCTATGGCTACACCTTC. The rearrangement joins TRBV4-1 to TRBJ1-2; weak D call: TRBD1 (5 bases). The CDR3 spans 14 residues. Germline CDR1 and CDR2: MGHRA and YSYEKL. V was cut by 0 bases and J by 4 bases, with 9 bases left in between.

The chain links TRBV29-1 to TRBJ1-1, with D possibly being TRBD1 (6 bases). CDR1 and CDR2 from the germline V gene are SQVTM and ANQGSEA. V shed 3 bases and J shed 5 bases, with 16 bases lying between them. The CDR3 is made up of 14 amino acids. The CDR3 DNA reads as TGCAGCGTTGAGGTACAGGGAAGGGGAACTGAAGCTTTCTTT. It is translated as CSVEVQGRGTEAFF.

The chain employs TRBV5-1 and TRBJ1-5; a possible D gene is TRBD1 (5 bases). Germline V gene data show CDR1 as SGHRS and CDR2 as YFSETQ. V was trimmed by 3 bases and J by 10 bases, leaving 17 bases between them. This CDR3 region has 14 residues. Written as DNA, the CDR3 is TGCGCCAGCAGCTCGGACGGGGGGGGTGCACCCCAGCATTTT. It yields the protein CASSSDGGGAPQHF.

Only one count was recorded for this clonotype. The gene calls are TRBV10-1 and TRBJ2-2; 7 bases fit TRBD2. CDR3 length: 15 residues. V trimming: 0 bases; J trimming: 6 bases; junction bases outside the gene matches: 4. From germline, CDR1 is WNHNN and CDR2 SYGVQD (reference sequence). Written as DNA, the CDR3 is TGCGCCAGCAGTGAGTCGACTGGGGGGGCCGGGGAGCTGTTTTTT. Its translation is CASSESTGGAGELFF.

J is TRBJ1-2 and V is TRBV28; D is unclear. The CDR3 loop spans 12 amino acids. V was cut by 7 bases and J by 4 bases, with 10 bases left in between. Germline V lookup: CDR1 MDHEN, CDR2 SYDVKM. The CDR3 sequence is CASNTGPYGYTF. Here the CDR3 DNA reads TGTGCCAGCAATACGGGTCCCTATGGCTACACCTTC.

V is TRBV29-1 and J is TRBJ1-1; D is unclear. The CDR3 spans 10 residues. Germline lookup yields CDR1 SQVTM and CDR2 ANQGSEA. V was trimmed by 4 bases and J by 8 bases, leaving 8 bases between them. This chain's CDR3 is CSVAFREAFF. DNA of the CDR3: TGCAGCGTTGCGTTCAGGGAAGCTTTCTTT.

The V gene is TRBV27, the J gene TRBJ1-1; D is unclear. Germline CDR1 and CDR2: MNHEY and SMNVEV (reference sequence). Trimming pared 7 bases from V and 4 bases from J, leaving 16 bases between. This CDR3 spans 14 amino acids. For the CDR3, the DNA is TGTGCCAGCAAGTTTTCGGGGTTTGGCACTGAAGCTTTCTTT. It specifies CASKFSGFGTEAFF.

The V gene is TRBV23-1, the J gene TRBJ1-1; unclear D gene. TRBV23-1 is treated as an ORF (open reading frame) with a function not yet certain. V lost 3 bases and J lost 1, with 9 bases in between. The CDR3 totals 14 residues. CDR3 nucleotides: TGCGCCAGCAGTCATGTGGCAGAGAACACTGAAGCTTTCTTT. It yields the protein CASSHVAENTEAFF.

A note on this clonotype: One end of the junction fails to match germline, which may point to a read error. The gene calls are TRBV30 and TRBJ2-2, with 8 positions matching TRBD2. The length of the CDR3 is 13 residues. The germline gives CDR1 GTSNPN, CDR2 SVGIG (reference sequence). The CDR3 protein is CARSGGSWGELFF. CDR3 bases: TGTGCCCGGAGCGGGGGATCCTGGGGGGAGCTGTTTTTT.

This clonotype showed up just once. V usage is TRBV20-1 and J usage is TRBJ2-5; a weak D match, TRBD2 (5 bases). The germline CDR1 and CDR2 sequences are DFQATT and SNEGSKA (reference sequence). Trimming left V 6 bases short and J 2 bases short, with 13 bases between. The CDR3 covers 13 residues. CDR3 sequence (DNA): TGCAGTGCGGATCGGACTGATCAAGAGACCCAGTACTTC. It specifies CSADRTDQETQYF.

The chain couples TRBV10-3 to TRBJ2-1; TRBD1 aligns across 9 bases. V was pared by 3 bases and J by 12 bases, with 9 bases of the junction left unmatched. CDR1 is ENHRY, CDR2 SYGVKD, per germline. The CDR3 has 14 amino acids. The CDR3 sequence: CAISESPGQGRQFF. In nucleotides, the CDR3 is TGTGCCATCAGTGAATCACCGGGACAGGGCAGGCAGTTCTTC.

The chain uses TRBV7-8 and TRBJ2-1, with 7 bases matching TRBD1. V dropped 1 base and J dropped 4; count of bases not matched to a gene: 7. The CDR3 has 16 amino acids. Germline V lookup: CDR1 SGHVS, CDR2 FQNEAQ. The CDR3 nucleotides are TGTGCCAGCAGCTTAGATCAAGGGGGCGGATACAATGAGCAGTTCTTC. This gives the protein CASSLDQGGGYNEQFF. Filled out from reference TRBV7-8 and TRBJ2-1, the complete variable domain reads GAGVSQSPRYKVAKRGQDVALRCDPISGHVSLFWYQQALGQGPEFLTYFQNEAQLDKSGLPSDRFFAERPEGSVSTLKIQRTQQEDSAVYLCASSLDQGGGYNEQFFGPGTRLTVL.